Listed below are T cell receptor beta chains from one sample, sequenced in a study of shared clonotypes between healthy human individuals. The protocol was immunoSEQ multiplex PCR, while the TCRdb copy is restricted to in-frame clones and leaves out a portion. The sample has approximately 2,300,000 clones, approximately 90% seen once; the top ten hold 0.37%. Material: naive CD4+ T cells from PBMCs. The receptors come from a man aged 18 to 29 in good health. Some clones in this sample may be carry-over from other donors' samples. The CDR3 runs from the conserved cysteine through the conserved F or W. A D gene is named only where the DNA matches it firmly. For some rows the clone size is stated as once, few or many, or as a class when expanded; others skip it.

>TRBV7-2|-|-|TRBJ1-5
CASSLAGLYSNQPQHF
TGTGCCAGCAGCTTAGCGGGTCTGTATAGCAATCAGCCCCAGCATTTT
>TRBV18|-|once|TRBJ2-2
CASSTRQITTGELFF
TGTGCCAGCTCAACCCGTCAGATAACGACCGGGGAGCTGTTTTTT
>TRBV21-1|-|-|TRBJ2-7
CASSNAQGAPGVHEQYF
TGTGCCAGCAGCAACGCCCAGGGGGCTCCAGGGGTCCACGAGCAGTACTTC
>TRBV9|TRBD1|-|TRBJ2-1
CASSDDRAGDNEQFF
TGTGCCAGCAGCGATGACAGGGCCGGAGACAATGAGCAGTTCTTC
>TRBV25-1|-|once|TRBJ2-3
CASSESTVSTDTQYF
TGTGCCAGCAGTGAATCAACGGTTAGCACAGATACGCAGTATTTT
>TRBV27|TRBD1|-|TRBJ1-2
CASSLRQGQDGYTF
TGTGCCAGCAGTTTGAGACAGGGTCAGGATGGCTACACCTTC
>TRBV18|TRBD1|-|TRBJ2-7
CASSPQGASYEQYF
TGTGCCAGCTCACCCCAGGGGGCCTCCTACGAGCAGTACTTC
>TRBV7-3|-|-|TRBJ2-3
CASSPHRGTDTQYF
TGTGCCAGCAGCCCCCATAGGGGCACAGATACGCAGTATTTT
>TRBV28|TRBD1|-|TRBJ1-2
CASTDREYGYTF
TGTGCCAGCACGGACAGGGAGTATGGCTACACCTTC
>TRBV28|-|-|TRBJ1-5
CASSLQETPQHF
TGTGCCAGCAGTTTACAGGAGACGCCCCAGCATTTT
>TRBV7-9|TRBD1|once|TRBJ2-7
CASSGGTGPFGEQYF
TGTGCCAGCAGCGGGGGGACAGGGCCTTTCGGGGAGCAGTACTTC
>TRBV28|TRBD1|-|TRBJ1-4
CASSLQGALSEKLFF
TGTGCCAGCAGTTTACAGGGGGCTTTAAGTGAAAAACTGTTTTTT
>TRBV5-1|-|-|TRBJ2-3
CASSLRSVSTDTQYF
TGCGCCAGCAGCTTGCGGTCGGTCAGCACAGATACGCAGTATTTT
>TRBV29-1|-|-|TRBJ2-1
CSVEPASYNEQFF
TGCAGCGTTGAGCCGGCCTCCTACAATGAGCAGTTCTTC
>TRBV19|-|-|TRBJ2-7
CASSIFHHRDYEQYF
TGTGCCAGTAGTATCTTCCACCACCGGGACTACGAGCAGTACTTC
>TRBV5-1|-|-|TRBJ2-3
CASSLWQGPDTQYF
TGCGCCAGCAGCTTGTGGCAGGGGCCAGATACGCAGTATTTT
>TRBV6-1|-|once|TRBJ1-1
CASSPRGATDTEAFF
TGTGCCAGCAGTCCCAGGGGAGCGACTGACACTGAAGCTTTCTTT
>TRBV4-1|TRBD2|-|TRBJ2-7
CASSQVPGTSGSFFEQYF
TGCGCCAGCAGCCAGGTACCCGGGACTAGCGGGAGCTTCTTCGAGCAGTACTTC
>TRBV7-2|-|-|TRBJ1-1
CASSLDFTDSTEAFF
TGTGCCAGCAGCTTAGATTTTACCGACAGCACTGAAGCTTTCTTT
>TRBV5-6|TRBD1|-|TRBJ1-4
CASSRGTGASNEKLFF
TGTGCCAGCAGCCGGGGTACAGGGGCTTCTAATGAAAAACTGTTTTTT
>TRBV27|TRBD1|-|TRBJ1-6
CASSSPTGVSPLHF
TGTGCCAGCAGTTCACCCACAGGGGTTTCACCCCTCCACTTT
>TRBV11-2|-|-|TRBJ2-7
CASSLGQGHYEQYF
TGTGCCAGCAGCTTAGGGCAGGGACACTACGAGCAGTACTTC
>TRBV5-4|-|once|TRBJ2-4
CASSLRRSGAKNIQYF
TGTGCCAGCAGCTTAAGACGGAGCGGAGCCAAAAACATTCAGTACTTC
>TRBV28|-|-|TRBJ2-7
CASSPLPAGEQYF
TGTGCCAGCAGTCCCCTCCCTGCCGGCGAGCAGTACTTC
>TRBV6-4|-|-|TRBJ2-1
CASSDSGQGEQFF
TGTGCCAGCAGTGACTCGGGGCAGGGGGAGCAGTTCTTC
>TRBV18|TRBD2|-|TRBJ2-7
CASSGSGGRALFEQYF
TGTGCCAGCTCAGGATCGGGCGGGAGGGCCTTGTTCGAGCAGTACTTC
>TRBV5-1|TRBD2|-|TRBJ2-3
CASSTGGLAGGRRDTQYF
TGCGCCAGCAGCACGGGGGGACTAGCGGGAGGGCGCCGAGATACGCAGTATTTT
>TRBV7-9|-|few|TRBJ1-1
CASTFTGTNTEAFF
TGTGCCAGCACTTTTACAGGAACGAACACTGAAGCTTTCTTT
>TRBV7-8|TRBD2|-|TRBJ2-7
CASSSRETSGRGEQYF
TGTGCCAGCAGCTCCCGGGAAACTAGCGGGAGGGGCGAGCAGTACTTC
>TRBV20-1|-|-|TRBJ2-3
CSARTASTQYF
TGCAGTGCTAGAACGGCGAGTACGCAGTATTTT
>TRBV7-2|TRBD2|-|TRBJ2-5
CASTRTSGRPQETQYF
TGTGCCAGCACCAGGACTAGCGGGAGGCCCCAAGAGACCCAGTACTTC
>TRBV11-2|-|-|TRBJ1-2
CASSTRGSYTF
TGTGCCAGCAGCACCAGGGGTAGCTACACCTTC
>TRBV10-3|-|-|TRBJ2-7
CASSFSPGSSYEQYF
TGTGCCAGCAGTTTCTCGCCCGGGAGCTCCTACGAGCAGTACTTC
>TRBV7-8|-|-|TRBJ2-7
CASSLSDEQYF
TGTGCCAGCAGCTTAAGCGACGAGCAGTACTTC
>TRBV9|TRBD2|-|TRBJ2-7
CASSVGLAGGVQYF
TGTGCCAGCAGCGTAGGACTAGCGGGAGGGGTGCAGTACTTC
>TRBV5-8|-|-|TRBJ1-2
CASRIFPHTNYGYTF
TGTGCCAGCAGAATTTTCCCACACACGAACTATGGCTACACCTTC
>TRBV6-5|-|-|TRBJ2-1
CASATSSNEQFF
TGTGCCAGCGCGACTAGTTCCAATGAGCAGTTCTTC
>TRBV2|-|-|TRBJ2-5
CASSEAGSGTQYF
TGTGCCAGCAGTGAGGCGGGGTCGGGGACCCAGTACTTC
>TRBV6-4|TRBD2|-|TRBJ2-1
CASSDSTSGSNEQFF
TGTGCCAGCAGTGACTCGACTAGCGGGAGCAATGAGCAGTTCTTC
>TRBV5-1|TRBD1|-|TRBJ2-6
CASSALQGAVFSGANVLTF
TGCGCCAGCAGCGCCCTACAGGGGGCAGTCTTCTCTGGGGCCAACGTCCTGACTTTC
>TRBV6-7|TRBD2|-|TRBJ2-2
CASLSGRGNTGELFF
TGTGCCAGCCTGAGCGGGAGGGGGAACACCGGGGAGCTGTTTTTT
>TRBV18|TRBD1|-|TRBJ1-1
CASSPQQGTGTEAFF
TGTGCCAGCTCACCCCAGCAGGGGACAGGCACTGAAGCTTTCTTT
>TRBV11-3|-|-|TRBJ2-7
CASSLGGNYEQYF
TGTGCCAGCAGCTTAGGGGGAAACTACGAGCAGTACTTC
>TRBV19|-|-|TRBJ1-4
CASSMGRGRDEKLFF
TGTGCCAGTAGTATGGGCCGGGGGCGAGATGAAAAACTGTTTTTT
>TRBV14|-|-|TRBJ2-5
CASSQRQGIETQYF
TGTGCCAGCAGCCAACGGCAGGGTATTGAGACCCAGTACTTC
>TRBV25-1|-|few|TRBJ1-1
CASSDLSSRNTEAFF
TGTGCCAGCAGTGATCTGTCCTCTAGGAACACTGAAGCTTTCTTT
>TRBV6-5|-|-|TRBJ2-1
CASSYYGREQFF
TGTGCCAGCAGTTACTATGGCAGGGAGCAGTTCTTC
>TRBV5-3|TRBD2|-|TRBJ2-3
CARSFVRGTSGSAGVGTQYF
TGTGCCAGAAGCTTTGTTCGAGGGACCAGTGGGAGTGCGGGGGTAGGTACGCAGTATTTT
>TRBV21-1|-|-|TRBJ2-7
CASSKGPTNEQYF
TGTGCCAGCAGCAAAGGGCCAACCAACGAGCAGTACTTC